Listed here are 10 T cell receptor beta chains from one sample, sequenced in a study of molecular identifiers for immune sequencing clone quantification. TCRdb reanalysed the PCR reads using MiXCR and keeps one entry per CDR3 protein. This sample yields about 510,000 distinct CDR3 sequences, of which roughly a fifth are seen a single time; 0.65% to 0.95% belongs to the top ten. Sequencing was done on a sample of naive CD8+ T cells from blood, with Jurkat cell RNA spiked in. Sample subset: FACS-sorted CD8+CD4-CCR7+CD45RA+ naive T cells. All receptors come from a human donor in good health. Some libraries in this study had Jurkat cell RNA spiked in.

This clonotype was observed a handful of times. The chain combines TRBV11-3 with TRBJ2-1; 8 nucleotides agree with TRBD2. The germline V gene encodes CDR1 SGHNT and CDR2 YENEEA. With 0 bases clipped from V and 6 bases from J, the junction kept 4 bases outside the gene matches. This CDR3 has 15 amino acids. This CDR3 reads CASSLERGLANEQFF. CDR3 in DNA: TGTGCCAGCAGCTTAGAGCGCGGACTAGCCAATGAGCAGTTCTTC.

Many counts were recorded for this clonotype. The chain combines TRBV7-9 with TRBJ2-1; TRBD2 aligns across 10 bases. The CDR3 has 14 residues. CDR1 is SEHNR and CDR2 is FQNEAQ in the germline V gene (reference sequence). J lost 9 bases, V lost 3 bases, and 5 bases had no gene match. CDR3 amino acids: CASSFTSGVPEQFF. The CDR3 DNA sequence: TGTGCCAGCAGCTTTACTAGCGGGGTCCCTGAGCAGTTCTTC.

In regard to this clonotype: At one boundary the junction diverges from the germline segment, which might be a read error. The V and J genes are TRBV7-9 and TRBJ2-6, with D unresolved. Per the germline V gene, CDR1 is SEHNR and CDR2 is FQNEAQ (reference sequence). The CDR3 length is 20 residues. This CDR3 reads CARSLVEGRLKYSGANVLTF. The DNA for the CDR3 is TGTGCCCGCAGCTTAGTAGAAGGCAGACTGAAATACTCTGGGGCCAACGTCCTGACTTTC.

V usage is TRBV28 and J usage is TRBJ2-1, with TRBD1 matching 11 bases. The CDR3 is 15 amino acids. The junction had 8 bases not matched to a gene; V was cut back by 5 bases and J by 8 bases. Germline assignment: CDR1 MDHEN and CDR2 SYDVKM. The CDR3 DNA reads TGTGCCAGCAGTCATAGGGGACAGGGGGTAGATGAGCAGTTCTTC. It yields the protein CASSHRGQGVDEQFF.

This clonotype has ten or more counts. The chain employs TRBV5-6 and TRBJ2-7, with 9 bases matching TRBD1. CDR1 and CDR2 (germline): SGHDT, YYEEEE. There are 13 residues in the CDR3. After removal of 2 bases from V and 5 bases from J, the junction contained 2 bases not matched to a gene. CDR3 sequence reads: CASSFRQGDEQYF. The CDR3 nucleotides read TGTGCCAGCAGCTTTCGACAGGGGGACGAGCAGTACTTC.

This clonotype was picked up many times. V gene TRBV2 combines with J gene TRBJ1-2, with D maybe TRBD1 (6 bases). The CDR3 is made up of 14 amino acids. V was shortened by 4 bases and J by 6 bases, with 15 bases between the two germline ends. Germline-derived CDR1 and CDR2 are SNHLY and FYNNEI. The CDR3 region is CASSGPTGSHGYTF. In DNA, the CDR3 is TGTGCCAGCAGTGGCCCAACAGGGAGTCATGGCTACACCTTC.

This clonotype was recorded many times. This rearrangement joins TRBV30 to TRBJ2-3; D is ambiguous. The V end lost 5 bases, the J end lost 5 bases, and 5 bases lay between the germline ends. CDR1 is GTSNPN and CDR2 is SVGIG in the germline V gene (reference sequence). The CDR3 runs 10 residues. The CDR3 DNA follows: TGTGCCTGGGAACTAGATACGCAGTATTTT. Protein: CAWELDTQYF.

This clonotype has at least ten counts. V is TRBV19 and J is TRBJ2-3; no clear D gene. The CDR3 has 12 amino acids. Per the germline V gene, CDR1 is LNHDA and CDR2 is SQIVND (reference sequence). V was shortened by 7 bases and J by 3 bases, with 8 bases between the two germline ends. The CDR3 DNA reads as TGTGCCAGTAAATCTAAGACAGATACGCAGTATTTT. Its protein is CASKSKTDTQYF.

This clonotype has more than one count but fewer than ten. The CDR3 is CASSYWVGSPDTQYF. DNA for the CDR3: TGTGCCAGCAGTTACTGGGTGGGTTCTCCAGATACGCAGTATTTT. The rearrangement links TRBV6-2 or TRBV6-3 to TRBJ2-3, with D hard to call. Germline V gives CDR1 MNHEY, CDR2 SVGEGT. Trimming cost V 1 base and J 4 bases, with 12 bases left between them. This CDR3 is 15 amino acids long.

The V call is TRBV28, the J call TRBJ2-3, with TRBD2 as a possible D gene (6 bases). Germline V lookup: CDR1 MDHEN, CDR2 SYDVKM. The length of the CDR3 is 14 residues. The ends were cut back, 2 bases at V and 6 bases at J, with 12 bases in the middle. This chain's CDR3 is CASSLGDFYDTQYF. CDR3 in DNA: TGTGCCAGCAGTTTAGGGGACTTTTACGATACGCAGTATTTT.